This passage covers 3 T cell receptor beta chains from one sample sequenced in a study of T cells after yellow fever vaccination. TCRdb itself ran the 5' RACE reads through MiXCR, one entry per CDR3 protein. This sample has some 340,000 distinct CDR3 sequences, with approximately 4% found just once. The sample consisted of PBMCs, taken 5 days after the yellow fever booster vaccination. The origin of the receptors is a man younger than 30 who received the YFV17D yellow fever vaccine.

This CDR3 reads CASNGFQGPQHF. The CDR3 nucleotides read TGTGCCAGCAACGGATTCCAGGGGCCCCAGCATTTT. The chain couples TRBV12-3 or TRBV12-4 to TRBJ1-5; a possible D gene is TRBD1 (5 bases). This CDR3 contains 12 residues. Trimming took off 7 bases at V and 9 bases at J, with 13 bases between the two ends.

This clonotype was counted ten times or more. The chain recombines TRBV29-1 with TRBJ2-7; D is unresolved. Germline V gene sequence: CDR1 SQVTM, CDR2 ANQGSEA. The CDR3 spans 11 residues. V lost 2 bases to trimming and J lost 2 bases, with 4 bases between them. The CDR3 DNA follows: TGCAGCGTTGAATCGGCCTACGAGCAGTACTTC. It encodes CSVESAYEQYF.

This clonotype was found many times. The genes are TRBV5-1 and TRBJ2-5; D might be TRBD2 (6 bases). Germline CDR1 is SGHRS and CDR2 is YFSETQ. The CDR3 spans 14 residues. Trimming shortened V by 4 bases and J by 1 base, and 11 bases separated the two germline ends. CDR3: CASSPGGVQETQYF. As DNA, the CDR3 is TGCGCCAGCAGCCCCGGAGGGGTCCAAGAGACCCAGTACTTC.